Many counts were recorded for the clone carrying this TCR beta chain. The antigen remains undetermined. The data stem from a study of T cells in Graves' hyperthyroidism and ophthalmopathy. RNA transcripts gave rise to amplified TCR beta CDR3 regions. The study used the HTBI primer set for a first-round RT-PCR of the TCR CDR3. One entry per CDR3 protein, called by TCRdb with MiXCR from the multiplex PCR reads. The profile shows some 370,000 distinct CDR3 sequences, 17% of them singletons. Broader study findings: Ophthalmopathy, which appeared later, was predicted by the model a median about 6.8 months before onset.

Using about 10 ml of fresh peripheral blood, PBMCs were prepared. The sample taken for sequencing was blood. The origin of this receptor is a woman between 25 and 40 years old with Graves' hyperthyroidism that later progressed to Graves' ophthalmopathy.

CDR3 in DNA: TGTGCCAGCAGTCTAGGGACTAGCGGGGAGACCCAGTACTTC. Protein sequence: CASSLGTSGETQYF. The chain recombines TRBV12-3 or TRBV12-4 with TRBJ2-5; 12 bases line up with TRBD2. This CDR3 has 14 amino acids. The V and J ends lost 5 bases and 5 bases, in that order; junction bases with no gene match: 3.